This T cell receptor (beta chain) is from a study of T-cell memory formation after mild COVID-19. The CDR3 is 16 amino acids. Germline V gene sequence: CDR1 PRHDT, CDR2 FYEKMQ (reference sequence). With 5 bases clipped from V and 3 bases from J, the junction kept 10 bases outside the gene matches. There are a few counts of this clonotype. TCRdb independently ran MiXCR on the 5' RACE reads; one entry per CDR3 protein. The sample includes some 48,000 distinct CDR3 sequences, roughly 27% of them seen just once. The chain joins TRBV13 to TRBJ1-2, with 9 bases identical to TRBD1. Source material: PBMCs or a T cell subset sorted from them (not recorded which). The receptor was derived from a man aged 18 to 30 who had mild COVID-19 (a few samples of this study predate the infection). Cell type and time point are not known. Here the CDR3 reads CASSPPGQGRDYGYTF. The CDR3 region has the DNA TGTGCCAGCAGCCCCCCTGGACAGGGGAGAGACTATGGCTACACCTTC.